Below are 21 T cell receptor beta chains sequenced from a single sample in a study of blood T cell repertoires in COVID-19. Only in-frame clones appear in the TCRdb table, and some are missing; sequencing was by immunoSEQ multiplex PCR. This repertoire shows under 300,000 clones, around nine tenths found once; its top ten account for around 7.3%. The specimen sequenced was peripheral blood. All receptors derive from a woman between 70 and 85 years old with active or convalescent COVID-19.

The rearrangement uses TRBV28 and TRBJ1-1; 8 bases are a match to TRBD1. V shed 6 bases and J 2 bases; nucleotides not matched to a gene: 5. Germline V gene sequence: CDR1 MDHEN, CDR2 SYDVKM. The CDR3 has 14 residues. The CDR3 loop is CASSSGQANTEAFF. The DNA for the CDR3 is TGTGCCAGCAGCTCGGGACAGGCAAACACTGAAGCTTTCTTT.

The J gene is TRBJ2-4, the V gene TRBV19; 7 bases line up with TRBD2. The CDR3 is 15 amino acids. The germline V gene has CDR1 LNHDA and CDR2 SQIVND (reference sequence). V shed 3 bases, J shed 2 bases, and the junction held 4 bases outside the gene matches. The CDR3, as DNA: TGTGCCAGTAGTATCTGGGGGGGTTCCAAAAACATTCAGTACTTC. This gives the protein CASSIWGGSKNIQYF.

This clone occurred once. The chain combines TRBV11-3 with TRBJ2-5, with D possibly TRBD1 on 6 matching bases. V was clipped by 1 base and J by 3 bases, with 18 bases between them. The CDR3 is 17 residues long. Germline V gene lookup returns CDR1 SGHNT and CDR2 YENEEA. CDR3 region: CASSLGSWDKAKETQYF. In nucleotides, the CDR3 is TGTGCCAGCAGCTTAGGTTCTTGGGACAAAGCGAAAGAGACCCAGTACTTC. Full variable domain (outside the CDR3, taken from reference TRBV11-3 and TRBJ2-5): EAGVVQSPRYKIIEKKQPVAFWCNPISGHNTLYWYLQNLGQGPELLIRYENEEAVDDSQLPKDRFSAERLKGVDSTLKIQPAELGDSAVYLCASSLGSWDKAKETQYFGPGTRLLVL.

DNA for the CDR3: TGTGCCAGCAGTCAAGAACGGGGTAGCAATCAGCCCCAGCATTTT. Translation gives CASSQERGSNQPQHF. This chain joins TRBV6-1 and TRBJ1-5; D is undetermined. CDR1 is MNHNS and CDR2 is SASEGT in the germline V gene. There are 15 residues in the CDR3. V was clipped by 5 bases and J by 0 bases, with 11 bases between them.

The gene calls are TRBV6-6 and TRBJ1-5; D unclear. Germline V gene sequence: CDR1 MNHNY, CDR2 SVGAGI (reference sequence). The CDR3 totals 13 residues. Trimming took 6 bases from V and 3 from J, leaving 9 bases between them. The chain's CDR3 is CASSPSLNQPQHF. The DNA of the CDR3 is TGTGCCAGCAGCCCAAGCCTCAATCAGCCCCAGCATTTT.

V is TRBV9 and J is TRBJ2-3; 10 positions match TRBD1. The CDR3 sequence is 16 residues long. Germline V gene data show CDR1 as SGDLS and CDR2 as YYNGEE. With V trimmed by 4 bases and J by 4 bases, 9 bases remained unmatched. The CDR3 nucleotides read TGTGCCAGCAGCCCAGGGACAGGGGTGTTAGCAGATACGCAGTATTTT. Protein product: CASSPGTGVLADTQYF.

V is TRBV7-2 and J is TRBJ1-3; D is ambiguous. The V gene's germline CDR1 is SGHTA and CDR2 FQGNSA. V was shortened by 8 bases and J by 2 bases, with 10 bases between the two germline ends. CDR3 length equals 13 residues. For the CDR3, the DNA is TGTGCCAGCGAAGAGGGTCCTGGAAACACCATATATTTT. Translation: CASEEGPGNTIYF.

As DNA, the CDR3 is TGTGCCAGCAGTTACTCCTTAGCTCCCCCCTCCACAGATACGCAGTATTTT. Protein: CASSYSLAPPSTDTQYF. This chain joins TRBV6-2 or TRBV6-3 and TRBJ2-3; no clear D gene. The CDR3 is 17 amino acids. V was pared by 0 bases and J by 2 bases, with 15 bases between. Germline V lookup: CDR1 MNHEY, CDR2 SVGEGT.

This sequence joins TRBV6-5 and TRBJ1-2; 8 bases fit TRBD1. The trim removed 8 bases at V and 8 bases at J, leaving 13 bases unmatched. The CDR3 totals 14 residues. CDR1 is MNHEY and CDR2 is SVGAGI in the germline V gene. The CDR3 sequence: CASGRQGALEGYTF. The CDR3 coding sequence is TGTGCCAGCGGGAGGCAGGGGGCGCTTGAGGGCTACACCTTC.

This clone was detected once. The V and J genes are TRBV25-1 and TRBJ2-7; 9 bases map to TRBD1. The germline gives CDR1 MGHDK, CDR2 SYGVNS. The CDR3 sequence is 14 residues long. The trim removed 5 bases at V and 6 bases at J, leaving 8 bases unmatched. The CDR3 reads CASSSWGQGFEQYF. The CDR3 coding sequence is TGTGCCAGCAGTAGCTGGGGACAGGGATTCGAGCAGTACTTC.

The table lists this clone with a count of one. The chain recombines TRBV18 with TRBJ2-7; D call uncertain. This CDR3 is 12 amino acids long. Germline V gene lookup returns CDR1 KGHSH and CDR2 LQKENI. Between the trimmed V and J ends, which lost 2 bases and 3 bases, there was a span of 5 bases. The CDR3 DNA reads TGTGCCAGCTCACCAGCCAGCTACGAGCAGTACTTC. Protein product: CASSPASYEQYF.

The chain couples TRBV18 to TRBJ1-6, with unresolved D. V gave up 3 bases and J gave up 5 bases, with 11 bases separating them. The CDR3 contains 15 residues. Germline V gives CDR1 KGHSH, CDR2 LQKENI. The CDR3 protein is CASSPRSPHNSPLHF. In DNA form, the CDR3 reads TGTGCCAGCTCACCGCGGTCTCCCCATAATTCACCCCTCCACTTT.

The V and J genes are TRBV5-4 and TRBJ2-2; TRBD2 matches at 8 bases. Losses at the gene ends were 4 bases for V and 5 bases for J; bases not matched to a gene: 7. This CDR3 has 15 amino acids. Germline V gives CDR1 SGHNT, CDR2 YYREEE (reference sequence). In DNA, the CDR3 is TGTGCCAGCAGCCCGGGGGGGCCTCGAACCGGGGAGCTGTTTTTT. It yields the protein CASSPGGPRTGELFF.

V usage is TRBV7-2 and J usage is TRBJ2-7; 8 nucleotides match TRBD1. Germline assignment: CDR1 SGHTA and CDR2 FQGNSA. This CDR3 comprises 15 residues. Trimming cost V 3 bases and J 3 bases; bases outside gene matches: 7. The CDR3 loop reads CASSFRGQGSYEQYF. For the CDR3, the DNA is TGTGCCAGCAGCTTCCGAGGACAGGGTAGCTACGAGCAGTACTTC. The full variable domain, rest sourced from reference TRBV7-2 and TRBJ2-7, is GAGVSQSPSNKVTEKGKDVELRCDPISGHTALYWYRQSLGQGLEFLIYFQGNSAPDKSGLPSDRFSAERTGGSVSTLTIQRTQQEDSAVYLCASSFRGQGSYEQYFGPGTRLTVT.

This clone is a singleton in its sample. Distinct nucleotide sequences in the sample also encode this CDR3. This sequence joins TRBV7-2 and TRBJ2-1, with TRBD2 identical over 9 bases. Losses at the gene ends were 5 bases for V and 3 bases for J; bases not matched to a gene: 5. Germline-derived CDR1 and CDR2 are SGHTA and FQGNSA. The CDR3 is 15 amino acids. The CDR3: CASSLGGGGYNEQFF. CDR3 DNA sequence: TGTGCCAGCAGCCTAGGCGGGGGGGGCTACAATGAGCAGTTCTTC.

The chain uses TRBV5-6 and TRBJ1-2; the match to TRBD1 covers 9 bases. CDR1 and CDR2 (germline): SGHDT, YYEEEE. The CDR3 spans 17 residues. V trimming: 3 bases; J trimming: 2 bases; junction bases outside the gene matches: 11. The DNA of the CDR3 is TGTGCCAGCAGCTCGCAACCTAGGACAGGGGCGAACTATGGCTACACCTTC. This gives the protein CASSSQPRTGANYGYTF. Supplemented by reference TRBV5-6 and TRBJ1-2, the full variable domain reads DAGVTQSPTHLIKTRGQQVTLRCSPKSGHDTVSWYQQALGQGPQFIFQYYEEEERQRGNFPDRFSGHQFPNYSSELNVNALLLGDSALYLCASSSQPRTGANYGYTFGSGTRLTVV.

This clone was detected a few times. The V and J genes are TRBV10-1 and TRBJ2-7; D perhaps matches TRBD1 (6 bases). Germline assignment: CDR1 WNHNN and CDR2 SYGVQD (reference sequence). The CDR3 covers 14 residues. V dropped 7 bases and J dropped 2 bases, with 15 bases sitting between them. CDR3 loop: CASKADGQPYEQYF. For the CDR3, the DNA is TGCGCCAGCAAGGCCGACGGACAGCCCTACGAGCAGTACTTC.

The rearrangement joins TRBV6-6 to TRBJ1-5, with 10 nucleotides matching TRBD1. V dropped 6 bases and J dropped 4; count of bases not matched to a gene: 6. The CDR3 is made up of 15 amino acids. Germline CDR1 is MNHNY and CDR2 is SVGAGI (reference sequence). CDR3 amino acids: CASSLTGGANQPQHF. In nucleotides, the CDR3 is TGTGCCAGCAGCCTGACAGGGGGCGCGAATCAGCCCCAGCATTTT.

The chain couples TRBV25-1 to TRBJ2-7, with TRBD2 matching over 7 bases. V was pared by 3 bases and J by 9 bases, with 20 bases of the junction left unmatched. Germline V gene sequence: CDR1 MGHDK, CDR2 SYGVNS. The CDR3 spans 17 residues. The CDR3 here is CASSDPSPGLLLRGQYF. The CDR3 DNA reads TGTGCCAGCAGTGACCCCTCGCCGGGACTACTTCTACGAGGGCAGTACTTC.

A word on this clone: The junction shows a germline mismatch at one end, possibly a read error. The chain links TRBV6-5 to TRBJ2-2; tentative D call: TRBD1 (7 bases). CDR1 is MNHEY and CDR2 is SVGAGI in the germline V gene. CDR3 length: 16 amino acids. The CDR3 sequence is CASSYGGGLEHRGAVF. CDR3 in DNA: TGTGCCAGCAGTTACGGAGGGGGCCTCGAACACCGGGGAGCTGTTTTT.

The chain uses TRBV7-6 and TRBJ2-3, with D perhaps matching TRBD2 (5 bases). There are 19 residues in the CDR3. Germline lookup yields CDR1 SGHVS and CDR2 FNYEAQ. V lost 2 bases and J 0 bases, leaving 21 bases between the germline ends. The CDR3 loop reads CASSLSRPAGGASTDTQYF. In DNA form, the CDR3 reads TGTGCCAGCAGCTTAAGCCGGCCCGCGGGCGGAGCTAGCACAGATACGCAGTATTTT.